Below, 15 T cell receptor beta chains from the same sample are listed, as sequenced in a study of blood T cell repertoires in COVID-19. This table comes from immunoSEQ multiplex PCR, and its TCRdb copy is limited to in-frame clones, with some not included. Altogether approximately 100,000 clones are present, 69% being singletons, with the ten largest covering about 5.9%. The sequenced sample was peripheral blood. The receptors here all came from a man aged 80 or over with acute or convalescent COVID-19.

V and J are TRBV9 and TRBJ2-7; 7 nucleotides line up with TRBD1. Germline V gene data show CDR1 as SGDLS and CDR2 as YYNGEE. CDR3 length: 13 residues. V lost 1 base, J lost 2 bases, and 0 bases stayed unmatched. In DNA form, the CDR3 reads TGTGCCAGCAGCGTACAGGGGGCCTACGAGCAGTACTTC. This codes for CASSVQGAYEQYF.

V gene TRBV3-1 (or the pseudogene TRBV3-2) combines with J gene TRBJ1-5; perhaps TRBD1 as D (6 bases). This CDR3 contains 14 residues. Trimming stripped 3 bases from V and 4 bases from J, with 10 bases between. In germline, CDR1 is LGHDT, CDR2 YNNKEL (reference sequence). The CDR3 coding sequence is TGTGCCAGCAGCCACGGACAGTTTAATCAGCCCCAGCATTTT. Encoded protein: CASSHGQFNQPQHF.

This clone was picked up many times. This rearrangement joins TRBV10-3 to TRBJ2-1; possibly TRBD2 for D (6 bases). CDR1 and CDR2 from the germline V gene are ENHRY and SYGVKD. Trimming removed 3 bases at V and 9 bases at J, with 15 bases between. CDR3 length: 14 residues. The chain's CDR3 is CAISDTLQEGEQFF. The CDR3, as DNA: TGTGCCATCAGTGATACACTTCAGGAGGGTGAGCAGTTCTTC.

The V gene is TRBV4-1, the J gene TRBJ2-1; 8 nucleotides align to TRBD2. Germline V gives CDR1 MGHRA, CDR2 YSYEKL. V was clipped by 4 bases and J by 7 bases; unmatched bases: 18. The CDR3 loop spans 18 amino acids. The CDR3: CASSPAGSGTFRSNEQFF. CDR3 in DNA: TGCGCCAGCAGCCCAGCTGGTAGCGGGACGTTTCGAAGTAATGAGCAGTTCTTC.

This rearrangement joins TRBV27 to TRBJ2-7; 8 bases are a match to TRBD2. The CDR3 totals 15 residues. V was clipped by 2 bases and J by 3 bases; unmatched bases: 6. Germline CDR1 reads MNHEY; CDR2 reads SMNVEV (reference sequence). The CDR3 coding sequence is TGTGCCAGCAGTTTAAGCGGGGGAGGGATCTACGAGCAGTACTTC. Amino acid sequence: CASSLSGGGIYEQYF.

This chain connects TRBV4-1 to TRBJ1-5; possible D gene TRBD1, 6 bases. The germline CDR1 and CDR2 sequences are MGHRA and YSYEKL. Trimming removed 0 bases from V and 6 bases from J, with 12 bases in between. The CDR3 is 15 amino acids. The CDR3 sequence is CASSQDGTGRQPQHF. In nucleotides, the CDR3 is TGCGCCAGCAGCCAAGATGGCACAGGGCGTCAGCCCCAGCATTTT.

This sequence joins TRBV4-3 and TRBJ2-5, with TRBD1 identical over 7 bases. The CDR3 spans 16 residues. The V gene end was trimmed by 1 base and the J gene end by 5 bases; junction bases not matched to a gene: 10. CDR1 and CDR2 (germline): LGHNA, YSLEER. CDR3 amino acids: CASSQGDAGTEETQYF. The CDR3 nucleotides read TGCGCCAGCAGCCAAGGGGACGCCGGGACAGAGGAGACCCAGTACTTC.

This clone has more than one count but fewer than ten. The genes are TRBV19 and TRBJ2-1; the match to TRBD2 covers 7 bases. Germline loops: CDR1 LNHDA, CDR2 SQIVND (reference sequence). CDR3 length: 15 amino acids. The ends lost 5 bases at V and 4 bases at J; junction bases unmatched: 8. Written as DNA, the CDR3 is TGTGCCAGTAGTCTCCCGGGACTACAATACAATGAGCAGTTCTTC. The encoded protein is CASSLPGLQYNEQFF.

V gene TRBV6-2 or TRBV6-3 combines with J gene TRBJ1-1, with D possibly being TRBD1 (5 bases). V lost 6 bases and J lost 6, with 14 bases in between. CDR3 length equals 13 residues. Per germline, CDR1 MNHEY and CDR2 SVGEGT. CDR3 protein: CASSQGARAEAFF. CDR3 sequence (DNA): TGTGCCAGCAGCCAAGGGGCCCGGGCTGAAGCTTTCTTT.

This clone has only a few counts. The chain combines TRBV9 with TRBJ2-7; 12 bases align to TRBD2. V lost 5 bases to trimming and J lost 5 bases; unmatched junction nucleotides: 8. The CDR3 loop spans 15 amino acids. Germline-derived CDR1 and CDR2 are SGDLS and YYNGEE. Here the CDR3 reads CASSESSGRAHEQYF. CDR3 DNA sequence: TGTGCCAGCAGTGAATCTAGCGGGAGGGCCCACGAGCAGTACTTC.

The rearrangement joins TRBV3-1 (or the pseudogene TRBV3-2) to TRBJ2-7; TRBD1 matches at 7 bases. Unmatched junction bases numbered 4, after V lost 6 bases and J lost 2 bases. CDR1 LGHDT and CDR2 YNNKEL come from the germline V gene (reference sequence). The CDR3 spans 13 residues. The CDR3 DNA sequence: TGTGCCAGCAGGACAGGGATTGCCTACGAGCAGTACTTC. This encodes CASRTGIAYEQYF.

The chain joins TRBV11-3 to TRBJ2-2; TRBD2 matches at 8 bases. After removal of 0 bases from V and 5 bases from J, the junction contained 2 bases not matched to a gene. Germline V gene data show CDR1 as SGHNT and CDR2 as YENEEA. This CDR3 contains 15 residues. This CDR3 reads CASSLDGRATGELFF. The CDR3 DNA reads TGTGCCAGCAGCTTAGACGGGAGGGCTACCGGGGAGCTGTTTTTT.

This clone was seen more than once but under ten times. The CDR3 sequence: CASSGTGETEAFF. CDR3 DNA sequence: TGTGCCAGCAGCGGGACAGGGGAAACTGAAGCTTTCTTT. V gene TRBV2 combines with J gene TRBJ1-1; 10 bases match TRBD1. The CDR3 covers 13 residues. J was trimmed by 5 bases and V by 6 bases; bases with no gene match: 3. The V gene's germline CDR1 is SNHLY and CDR2 FYNNEI.

This clone was detected once. This chain connects TRBV19 to TRBJ1-5; 9 positions match TRBD1. Unmatched junction bases numbered 9, after V lost 7 bases and J lost 5 bases. This CDR3 comprises 15 residues. Per germline, CDR1 LNHDA and CDR2 SQIVND (reference sequence). CDR3 sequence: CASTPDRGGDQPQHF. The CDR3 DNA is TGTGCCAGTACCCCCGACAGGGGGGGGGATCAGCCCCAGCATTTT.

The CDR3 DNA is TGTGCCAGCAGCACAGACAGGGATCAGCCCCAGCATTTT. This codes for CASSTDRDQPQHF. The chain combines TRBV3-1 (or the pseudogene TRBV3-2) with TRBJ1-5; TRBD1 aligns across 7 bases. CDR3 length: 13 amino acids. Germline CDR1 and CDR2: LGHDT and YNNKEL (reference sequence). V was clipped by 5 bases and J by 5 bases; unmatched bases: 3.